The clone carrying this TCR beta chain counts as medium-sized by frequency. Its antigen is not identified. CDR1 and CDR2 (germline): LNHNV, YYDKDF (reference sequence). This CDR3 spans 12 amino acids. These data originate in a study of T cells in severe cutaneous drug reactions. Carbamazepine had induced Stevens-Johnson syndrome or toxic epidermal necrolysis in the sequenced donors. Regarding the study as a whole: TRBV12-4 use rose strongly in carbamazepine-induced Stevens-Johnson syndrome or toxic epidermal necrolysis, averaging approximately 33% in blister cells and 5% to 6% in PBMC.

Libraries were made by iRepertoire multiplex PCR with TCR subtype-specific primers for bulk and single-cell sequencing. Input for bulk TCR libraries: roughly 95-550 ng RNA per sample. From its re-call of the multiplex PCR reads, TCRdb lists each CDR3 protein once, without DNA. The sample table includes 8,000 to 8,500 distinct CDR3 sequences. The receptor's source is a human donor with a severe cutaneous adverse drug reaction. The source material was cells from a skin blister. The rearrangement uses TRBV15 and TRBJ2-3. The CDR3 protein is CATSRYPDTQYF.